The 29 T cell receptor beta chains presented below share a single source sample, sequenced in a study of monozygotic twins with inflammatory bowel disease. Reanalyzing the 5' RACE reads, TCRdb keeps one entry per CDR3 protein, without DNA. The sample's table shows hundreds of thousands of distinct CDR3 sequences. Source material: blood. These TCRs come from a human donor with ulcerative colitis or Crohn's disease, or a healthy co-twin of an affected twin (not recorded which).

The rearrangement uses TRBV28 and TRBJ2-7; absent DNA, TCRdb's TRBD1 call cannot be checked. CDR1 MDHEN and CDR2 SYDVKM come from the germline V gene. This CDR3 has 19 residues. CDR3 amino acids: CASSPSTGGGLAGGPEQYF.

V is TRBV20-1 and J is TRBJ1-2; TCRdb designates TRBD1, a call that cannot be tested without DNA. Germline V gene sequence: CDR1 DFQATT, CDR2 SNEGSKA (reference sequence). The CDR3 has 14 residues. The CDR3 protein is CSAPSDRGRQGYTF.

V and J are TRBV5-5 and TRBJ2-1; TCRdb designates TRBD1, a call that cannot be tested without DNA. This CDR3 comprises 12 residues. The germline V gene has CDR1 SGHKS and CDR2 YYEKEE (reference sequence). The CDR3 spells CASSSGAYEQFF.

The J gene is TRBJ1-1, the V gene TRBV5-6; the D call from TCRdb, TRBD1, cannot be confirmed without DNA. CDR1 is SGHDT, CDR2 YYEEEE, per germline. The CDR3 is 15 amino acids. CDR3 residues: CASSFLTGGQTEAFF. The whole variable domain, filled in from reference TRBV5-6 and TRBJ1-1, reads DAGVTQSPTHLIKTRGQQVTLRCSPKSGHDTVSWYQQALGQGPQFIFQYYEEEERQRGNFPDRFSGHQFPNYSSELNVNALLLGDSALYLCASSFLTGGQTEAFFGQGTRLTVV.

The gene calls are TRBV20-1 and TRBJ2-1; TCRdb's D call of TRBD2 is untestable without DNA. CDR1 is DFQATT and CDR2 is SNEGSKA in the germline V gene (reference sequence). This CDR3 comprises 18 residues. The CDR3 sequence: CSARSGSGTLPVYNEQFF.

V gene TRBV10-3 combines with J gene TRBJ2-3; the TCRdb D gene call, TRBD1, has no DNA to confirm it. From germline, CDR1 is ENHRY and CDR2 SYGVKD. CDR3 length: 12 amino acids. The CDR3 sequence: CAISDDGGTQYF.

The rearrangement uses TRBV7-8 and TRBJ2-3. The CDR3 consists of 15 residues. Germline loops: CDR1 SGHVS, CDR2 FQNEAQ. The CDR3: CASSFSNQGTDTQYF.

J is TRBJ2-1 and V is TRBV7-2; the TRBD2 assignment by TCRdb is unverifiable without DNA. The CDR3 has 16 residues. Germline assignment: CDR1 SGHTA and CDR2 FQGNSA. The CDR3: CASSFGLAGGMDEQFF.

V usage is TRBV5-6 and J usage is TRBJ2-5; TCRdb's D call, TRBD1, is unchecked because there is no DNA. This CDR3 is 14 amino acids long. Germline-derived CDR1 and CDR2 are SGHDT and YYEEEE. The CDR3 reads CASSLFPRQETQYF.

The genes are TRBV6-7 and TRBJ2-7; no DNA is available, so the TRBD2 call from TCRdb remains unchecked. TRBV6-7 counts as an open reading frame of uncertain function. This CDR3 contains 16 residues. The CDR3 spells CASALWPARAINEQYF.

The J gene is TRBJ2-1, the V gene TRBV20-1; TCRdb calls TRBD1, which cannot be checked without DNA. There are 15 residues in the CDR3. Per germline, CDR1 DFQATT and CDR2 SNEGSKA (reference sequence). CDR3 sequence: CSARALGQGGNEQFF.

The V and J genes are TRBV5-1 and TRBJ2-3; TCRdb's D call, TRBD2, is unchecked because there is no DNA. This CDR3 is built from 17 residues. Germline V gives CDR1 SGHRS, CDR2 YFSETQ. The CDR3 reads CASSWDTSGGGADTQYF.

The V call is TRBV5-1, the J call TRBJ1-2; TCRdb outputs TRBD1, but without DNA this stays unchecked. Germline V gives CDR1 SGHRS, CDR2 YFSETQ. The CDR3 consists of 13 residues. The CDR3 loop reads CASSLGQGNGYTF. The variable domain in full, with the rest retrieved from reference TRBV5-1 and TRBJ1-2, is KAGVTQTPRYLIKTRGQQVTLSCSPISGHRSVSWYQQTPGQGLQFLFEYFSETQRNKGNFPGRFSGRQFSNSRSEMNVSTLELGDSALYLCASSLGQGNGYTFGSGTRLTVV.

The rearrangement uses TRBV6-2 or TRBV6-3 and TRBJ2-7. The CDR3 has 14 residues. CDR1 is MNHEY and CDR2 is SVGEGT in the germline V gene. The CDR3 reads CASCLDGSRNEQYF.

This chain joins TRBV7-9 and TRBJ2-7. This CDR3 is built from 14 residues. Germline values: CDR1 SEHNR, CDR2 FQNEAQ (reference sequence). The CDR3: CASSLVEQTYEQYF.

The chain joins TRBV3-1 to TRBJ1-3; the D call of TRBD1 rests on TCRdb alone, since no DNA is present to check it. CDR3 length: 22 residues. CDR1 is LGHDT and CDR2 is YNNKEL in the germline V gene (reference sequence). CDR3: CASSPYELDRVGTRSSGNTIYF.

The rearrangement uses TRBV19 and TRBJ2-7. CDR3 length equals 15 residues. CDR1 and CDR2 (germline): LNHDA, SQIVND (reference sequence). The chain's CDR3 is CASSIGPQPAYEQYF.

The J gene is TRBJ1-1, the V gene TRBV19. The CDR3 is 16 amino acids. The germline gives CDR1 LNHDA, CDR2 SQIVND (reference sequence). CDR3 protein: CASSISSGRGGPEAFF.

This chain uses TRBV20-1 with TRBJ2-3; TCRdb returns TRBD2, unconfirmable since there is no DNA. Germline CDR1 is DFQATT and CDR2 is SNEGSKA (reference sequence). CDR3 size: 16 residues. The CDR3 loop is CSALTGLAETTDTQYF.

CDR3 protein: CASSVLQFNSPLHF. The rearrangement links TRBV9 to TRBJ1-6. CDR3 length: 14 residues. Per the germline V gene, CDR1 is SGDLS and CDR2 is YYNGEE.

The chain couples TRBV29-1 to TRBJ2-7; lacking DNA, the TRBD1 call made by TCRdb goes unchecked. The CDR3 totals 13 residues. CDR1 SQVTM and CDR2 ANQGSEA come from the germline V gene. The CDR3 reads CSVAGQGADEQYF.

The rearrangement links TRBV20-1 to TRBJ2-1; TCRdb indicates TRBD2, and absent DNA this call remains unverified. The length of the CDR3 is 14 residues. Germline CDR1 and CDR2: DFQATT and SNEGSKA (reference sequence). CDR3 in amino acids: CSATGLAGVNEQFF.

This chain uses TRBV12-3 or TRBV12-4 with TRBJ2-2; TCRdb lists TRBD2, though no DNA is available to test this call. The CDR3 totals 15 residues. This CDR3 is CASSFGRDHTGELFF.

V gene TRBV27 combines with J gene TRBJ1-2. The germline V gene encodes CDR1 MNHEY and CDR2 SMNVEV (reference sequence). The CDR3 is 16 amino acids. CDR3 residues: CASSPSGQASLYGYTF.

The rearrangement joins TRBV7-2 to TRBJ1-4; TCRdb outputs TRBD1, but without DNA this stays unchecked. This CDR3 comprises 13 residues. Germline-derived CDR1 and CDR2 are SGHTA and FQGNSA. The CDR3 sequence is CASSPPGGEKLFF.

The CDR3 loop is CASRGDRGSNQPQHF. V gene TRBV7-2 combines with J gene TRBJ1-5; TCRdb gives TRBD1 as the D gene, but with no DNA this cannot be confirmed. The CDR3 is 15 residues long. Germline lookup yields CDR1 SGHTA and CDR2 FQGNSA. Combining the CDR3 with reference TRBV7-2 and TRBJ1-5 gives the whole variable domain GAGVSQSPSNKVTEKGKDVELRCDPISGHTALYWYRQSLGQGLEFLIYFQGNSAPDKSGLPSDRFSAERTGGSVSTLTIQRTQQEDSAVYLCASRGDRGSNQPQHFGDGTRLSIL.

The chain employs TRBV6-1 and TRBJ1-2; TCRdb's D gene call, TRBD1, goes unchecked for lack of DNA. From germline, CDR1 is MNHNS and CDR2 SASEGT. The CDR3 loop spans 14 amino acids. The CDR3 sequence is CASSENRGGYGYTF.

The chain joins TRBV12-3 or TRBV12-4 to TRBJ2-2; TCRdb picks TRBD2, but there is no DNA to check that call. The CDR3 is made up of 15 amino acids. The CDR3 sequence: CASRLGGANTGELFF.

J is TRBJ1-4 and V is TRBV5-1. The germline V gene encodes CDR1 SGHRS and CDR2 YFSETQ. The CDR3 spans 14 residues. This CDR3 reads CASSLEGINEKLFF.